These T cell receptor beta chains were read from a single sample in a study of blood T cell repertoires in COVID-19. Clones were read by immunoSEQ multiplex PCR, and TCRdb kept only the in-frame ones, dropping some. The data show approximately 150,000 clones, around 79% seen once. Sequencing was done on a sample of peripheral blood. All receptors come from a man aged 50 or older with active or convalescent COVID-19. Each CDR3 is given with its conserved first and last residue.

v_gene: TRBV2
CDR3aa: CASTLRLAGVENIQYF

v_gene: TRBV24-1
CDR3aa: CATRQSSNQPQHF

v_gene: TRBV27
CDR3aa: CASRQGHEQYF

v_gene: TRBV6-5
CDR3aa: CASSYGQSSYNEQFF

v_gene: TRBV6-6
CDR3aa: CASTTGGYTEAFF

v_gene: TRBV5-1
CDR3aa: CASSIPGTSGLSSYNEQFF

v_gene: TRBV5-1
CDR3aa: CASSLLGVEQFF

v_gene: TRBV5-1
CDR3aa: CASSRQGISYEQYF

v_gene: TRBV9
CDR3aa: CASSVAWGPDETQYF

v_gene: TRBV5-4
CDR3aa: CASSPGQGSDQPQHF

v_gene: TRBV7-9
CDR3aa: CASSPAGQGMRGYTF

v_gene: TRBV28
CDR3aa: CASSLLASYEQYF

v_gene: TRBV4-1
CDR3aa: CASSQGPGGNYGYTF